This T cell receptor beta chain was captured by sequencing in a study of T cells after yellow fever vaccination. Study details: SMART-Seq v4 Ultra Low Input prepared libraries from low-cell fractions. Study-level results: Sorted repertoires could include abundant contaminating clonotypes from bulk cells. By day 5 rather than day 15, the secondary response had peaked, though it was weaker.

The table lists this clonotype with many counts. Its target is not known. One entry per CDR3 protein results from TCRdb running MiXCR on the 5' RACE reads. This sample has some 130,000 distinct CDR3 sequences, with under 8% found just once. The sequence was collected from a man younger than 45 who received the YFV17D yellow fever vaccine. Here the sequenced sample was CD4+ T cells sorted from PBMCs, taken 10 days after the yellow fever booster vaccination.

CDR3 bases: TGCAGCGTTGTCCCGGGACGCCGAGGGGCTGAAGCTTTCTTT. This translates into CSVVPGRRGAEAFF. The chain uses TRBV29-1 and TRBJ1-1; a possible D gene is TRBD1 (5 bases). The CDR3 covers 14 residues. Trimming left V 4 bases short and J 6 bases short, with 18 bases between. Germline V gives CDR1 SQVTM, CDR2 ANQGSEA.